Here is one T cell receptor beta chain with its context. No neoadjuvant therapy was given to the selected pancreatic ductal adenocarcinoma patients before their surgery. V lost 7 bases and J 10 bases, leaving 17 bases between the germline ends. In germline, CDR1 is SGDLS, CDR2 YYNGEE. The CDR3 length is 12 residues. This sample is part of a study of T cells in pancreatic ductal adenocarcinoma. TCRdb's table, derived via immunoSEQ multiplex PCR, lists solely in-frame clones and lacks some. The data show about 100,000 clones, over 90% seen once. The V call is TRBV9, the J call TRBJ1-1, with D possibly TRBD1 on 5 matching bases. The sequence was obtained from a human donor with pancreatic ductal adenocarcinoma. Sequenced input: PBMCs. CDR3 sequence reads: CASGKGRAPAFF. The DNA for the CDR3 is TGTGCCAGCGGGAAGGGCAGGGCCCCAGCTTTCTTT.